These 23 T cell receptor beta chains originate from one sample sequenced in a study of shared clonotypes between healthy human individuals. TCRdb's table, derived via immunoSEQ multiplex PCR, lists solely in-frame clones and lacks some. The table has roughly 2 million clones, 90% to 95% seen once. Specimen: naive CD4+ T cells sorted from blood. Subset given: CD45RA+ positively selected. The receptors come from a man aged 18 to 29 in good health.

The CDR3 region is CASSQGNKAYEQYF. CDR3 sequence (DNA): TGCGCCAGCAGCCAGGGCAACAAGGCGTACGAGCAGTACTTC. V is TRBV5-1 and J is TRBJ2-7; D may be TRBD1 (5 bases). Germline assignment: CDR1 SGHRS and CDR2 YFSETQ. This CDR3 is 14 amino acids long. The germline V and J ends were trimmed by 4 bases and 4 bases, with 15 bases remaining between them.

For this clone: At the DNA level, this CDR3 is encoded by other sequences in the same sample as well. The chain joins TRBV5-1 to TRBJ2-7; TRBD1 aligns across 7 bases. This CDR3 contains 13 residues. Germline values: CDR1 SGHRS, CDR2 YFSETQ. J lost 2 bases, V lost 4 bases, and 3 bases had no gene match. CDR3 DNA: TGCGCCAGCAGCCCGGACAGGCCCTACGAGCAGTACTTC. Amino acid sequence: CASSPDRPYEQYF.

The CDR3 is CASSLGRKAGANVLTF. In nucleotides, the CDR3 is TGTGCCAGCAGCTTGGGAAGGAAAGCTGGGGCCAACGTCCTGACTTTC. This chain uses TRBV5-8 with TRBJ2-6; no clear D gene. This CDR3 is 16 amino acids long. Trimming left V 0 bases short and J 2 bases short, with 9 bases between. Germline V gives CDR1 SGHTS, CDR2 YDEGEE.

This chain links TRBV15 with TRBJ1-1; D unresolved. Trimming shortened V by 5 bases and J by 0 bases, and 7 bases separated the two germline ends. The CDR3 contains 13 residues. Germline V gene data show CDR1 as LNHNV and CDR2 as YYDKDF (reference sequence). In DNA form, the CDR3 reads TGTGCCACCAGCGTTGACTTGAACACTGAAGCTTTCTTT. Protein sequence: CATSVDLNTEAFF. The full variable domain, rest sourced from reference TRBV15 and TRBJ1-1, is DAMVIQNPRYQVTQFGKPVTLSCSQTLNHNVMYWYQQKSSQAPKLLFHYYDKDFNNEADTPDNFQSRRPNTSFCFLDIRSPGLGDTAMYLCATSVDLNTEAFFGQGTRLTVV.

V usage is TRBV18 and J usage is TRBJ1-2; D remains ambiguous. The CDR3 totals 13 residues. V was clipped by 0 bases and J by 6 bases, with 8 bases between them. Germline-derived CDR1 and CDR2 are KGHSH and LQKENI. The CDR3 DNA reads as TGTGCCAGCTCACCACCGCAGAAAAATGGCTACACCTTC. Translation: CASSPPQKNGYTF.

Regarding this clone: The same CDR3 also results from other DNA sequences found in this sample. The V and J genes are TRBV5-6 and TRBJ1-1; the D is unclear. Trimming stripped 0 bases from V and 5 bases from J, with 5 bases between. Germline loops: CDR1 SGHDT, CDR2 YYEEEE. This CDR3 comprises 12 residues. CDR3 loop: CASSLGRTEAFF. DNA for the CDR3: TGTGCCAGCAGCTTGGGCAGGACTGAAGCTTTCTTT.

In this sample, this clone turned up once. The sample carries other DNA sequences with the same CDR3. This chain uses TRBV6-1 with TRBJ2-3; no reliable D call. The germline CDR1 and CDR2 sequences are MNHNS and SASEGT. This CDR3 region has 13 residues. V dropped 6 bases and J dropped 0 bases, with 7 bases sitting between them. CDR3 region: CASRSASTDTQYF. The CDR3 DNA reads as TGTGCCAGCAGGAGCGCCAGCACAGATACGCAGTATTTT.

This clone came up once. The chain combines TRBV4-1 with TRBJ1-5; the match to TRBD1 covers 9 bases. Trimming took 3 bases from V and 8 from J; bases not matched to a gene: 5. CDR3 size: 14 residues. CDR1 and CDR2 from the germline V gene are MGHRA and YSYEKL. In nucleotides, the CDR3 is TGCGCCAGCAGCCAGGACAGGGGCAGCGAGCCCCAGCATTTT. It yields the protein CASSQDRGSEPQHF.

The DNA for the CDR3 is TGTGCCAGCAGATACACACAGGGGACTGGGGCCAACGTCCTGACTTTC. It codes for CASRYTQGTGANVLTF. The chain combines TRBV28 with TRBJ2-6, with 7 nucleotides matching TRBD1. The CDR3 is 16 residues long. The V gene end was trimmed by 6 bases and the J gene end by 2 bases; junction bases not matched to a gene: 7. Per the germline V gene, CDR1 is MDHEN and CDR2 is SYDVKM.

V gene TRBV6-1 combines with J gene TRBJ2-2, with D possibly TRBD2 on 6 matching bases. Trimming removed 6 bases at V and 0 bases at J, with 11 bases between. The CDR3 is 15 residues long. CDR1 MNHNS and CDR2 SASEGT come from the germline V gene. The CDR3 nucleotides are TGTGCCAGCAGGGACGGGGGACCGAACACCGGGGAGCTGTTTTTT. It is translated as CASRDGGPNTGELFF.

The V call is TRBV5-1, the J call TRBJ2-2; no definite D call. From germline, CDR1 is SGHRS and CDR2 YFSETQ. V was clipped by 2 bases and J by 0 bases, with 8 bases between them. This CDR3 comprises 15 residues. For the CDR3, the DNA is TGCGCCAGCAGCTTTGTGGACGCGAACACCGGGGAGCTGTTTTTT. Its protein product is CASSFVDANTGELFF. Using reference TRBV5-1 and TRBJ2-2 for the parts outside the CDR3, the full variable domain is KAGVTQTPRYLIKTRGQQVTLSCSPISGHRSVSWYQQTPGQGLQFLFEYFSETQRNKGNFPGRFSGRQFSNSRSEMNVSTLELGDSALYLCASSFVDANTGELFFGEGSRLTVL.

The CDR3 DNA is TGTGCCAGCAGCACGGGACTTATGAACACTGAAGCTTTCTTT. This gives the protein CASSTGLMNTEAFF. The chain employs TRBV7-3 and TRBJ1-1, with D tentatively TRBD1 (5 bases). Germline V gene data show CDR1 as SGHTA and CDR2 as FQGTGA. This CDR3 is 14 amino acids long. V lost 5 bases and J 0 bases, leaving 10 bases between the germline ends.

As regards this clone: The identical CDR3 is also encoded by other nucleotide sequences in the sample. The rearrangement uses TRBV7-9 and TRBJ2-2; D may be TRBD1 or TRBD2 (5 bases each). Trimming took 0 bases from V and 6 from J, leaving 5 bases between them. The length of the CDR3 is 13 residues. CDR1 and CDR2 from the germline V gene are SEHNR and FQNEAQ (reference sequence). The chain's CDR3 is CASSLAGPGELFF. CDR3 coding DNA: TGTGCCAGCAGCTTAGCGGGACCCGGGGAGCTGTTTTTT.

This clone was observed a single time. The rearrangement uses TRBV2 and TRBJ1-3, with D unclear. Trimming took off 4 bases at V and 0 bases at J, with 7 bases between the two ends. The CDR3 is 14 residues long. The germline V gene encodes CDR1 SNHLY and CDR2 FYNNEI. CDR3 sequence (DNA): TGTGCCAGCAGTGTAGGACTCTCTGGAAACACCATATATTTT. Encoded protein: CASSVGLSGNTIYF.

Remarks on this clone: Other nucleotide sequences in the sample specify the same CDR3. The chain combines TRBV5-1 with TRBJ1-4; D possibly corresponds to TRBD1 (6 bases). The CDR3 contains 14 residues. CDR1 and CDR2 from the germline V gene are SGHRS and YFSETQ. V gave up 2 bases and J gave up 5 bases, with 10 bases separating them. The CDR3 here is CASSFGQLNEKLFF. CDR3 sequence (DNA): TGCGCCAGCAGCTTTGGACAGCTCAATGAAAAACTGTTTTTT.

The chain uses TRBV19 and TRBJ1-3, with D possibly matching TRBD1 (6 bases). Trimming stripped 11 bases from V and 4 bases from J, with 18 bases between. CDR3 length: 14 residues. The germline V gene has CDR1 LNHDA and CDR2 SQIVND (reference sequence). CDR3: CAVTRAGVGNTIYF. CDR3 bases: TGTGCCGTTACCCGGGCAGGGGTCGGAAACACCATATATTTT.

V gene TRBV2 combines with J gene TRBJ2-3, with TRBD2 as a possible D gene (5 bases). The V and J ends lost 6 bases and 4 bases respectively, with 20 bases between them. This CDR3 has 16 amino acids. Germline-derived CDR1 and CDR2 are SNHLY and FYNNEI. In DNA, the CDR3 is TGTGCCAGCAGCCCGGGGTCCGCGACTTTCTCAGATACGCAGTATTTT. Its translation is CASSPGSATFSDTQYF.

The chain carries TRBV6-1 and TRBJ1-5; TRBD1 matches 8 bases. Germline V gene lookup returns CDR1 MNHNS and CDR2 SASEGT. J gave up 5 bases and V 1 base, and 10 bases lay outside the gene matches. The length of the CDR3 is 17 residues. The CDR3 here is CASSEGSRNRGYQPQHF. The CDR3 nucleotides are TGTGCCAGCAGTGAAGGAAGTAGGAACAGGGGGTATCAGCCCCAGCATTTT.

The V and J genes are TRBV6-1 and TRBJ2-5; D gene unclear. CDR1 and CDR2 (germline): MNHNS, SASEGT. Trimming removed 2 bases at V and 3 bases at J, with 10 bases between. CDR3 length equals 14 residues. The CDR3 reads CASSESFLKETQYF. For the CDR3, the DNA is TGTGCCAGCAGTGAATCGTTTTTAAAAGAGACCCAGTACTTC.

The chain uses TRBV7-2 and TRBJ2-7; D remains unclear. V lost 5 bases to trimming and J lost 6 bases, with 17 bases between them. Germline loops: CDR1 SGHTA, CDR2 FQGNSA. This CDR3 contains 14 residues. CDR3 region: CASSPTRPSREQYF. The CDR3, as DNA: TGTGCCAGCAGCCCAACACGCCCCTCTCGCGAGCAGTACTTC. The full variable domain, completed using reference TRBV7-2 and TRBJ2-7, is GAGVSQSPSNKVTEKGKDVELRCDPISGHTALYWYRQSLGQGLEFLIYFQGNSAPDKSGLPSDRFSAERTGGSVSTLTIQRTQQEDSAVYLCASSPTRPSREQYFGPGTRLTVT.

This clone occurred once. Other nucleotide sequences from this sample produce the same CDR3. The rearrangement joins TRBV4-1 to TRBJ2-6, with D maybe TRBD1 (6 bases). Germline V CDR1 and CDR2: MGHRA, YSYEKL. This CDR3 region has 16 residues. V shed 0 bases and J shed 1 base, with 7 bases lying between them. DNA for the CDR3: TGCGCCAGCAGCCAAGAACAGGGATCTGGGGCCAACGTCCTGACTTTC. As protein: CASSQEQGSGANVLTF.

The chain links TRBV6-1 to TRBJ1-6; possible D gene TRBD1, 5 bases. The CDR3 covers 14 residues. Trimming cost V 7 bases and J 5 bases, with 12 bases left between them. Germline lookup yields CDR1 MNHNS and CDR2 SASEGT. CDR3 in DNA: TGTGCCAGCACTCTAGGACATAATAATTCACCCCTCCACTTT. Protein: CASTLGHNNSPLHF.

This clone was detected once. The rearrangement uses TRBV28 and TRBJ1-5; no clear D. V lost 6 bases and J 0 bases, leaving 9 bases between the germline ends. CDR3 length: 14 residues. CDR1 and CDR2 (germline): MDHEN, SYDVKM. CDR3 sequence reads: CASSPYNSNQPQHF. As DNA, the CDR3 is TGTGCCAGCAGCCCGTACAATAGCAATCAGCCCCAGCATTTT.